This T cell receptor (beta chain) originates from a study of T cells in Graves' hyperthyroidism and ophthalmopathy. Between the trimmed V and J ends, which lost 1 base and 5 bases, there was a span of 11 bases. CDR3 length equals 13 residues. In germline, CDR1 is SQVTM, CDR2 ANQGSEA. Researchers amplified the TCR beta CDR3 regions from RNA transcripts. Researchers ran a first-round RT-PCR on the TCR CDR3 using the HTBI primer set. TCRdb reprocessed the multiplex PCR reads with MiXCR, giving one entry per CDR3 protein. The data contain approximately 870,000 distinct CDR3 sequences, about two fifths of them seen just once; the ten biggest clones take up 7.5% to 9.5%. A few counts support this clonotype.

This clonotype was sampled from a man between 18 and 35 years old with Graves' hyperthyroidism. Sequenced sample: blood. The rearrangement joins TRBV29-1 to TRBJ2-5; D unclear. CDR3 DNA sequence: TGCAGCGTTGAAGCCTTGGATGGGGAGACCCAGTACTTC. It encodes CSVEALDGETQYF.